This T cell receptor beta chain comes out of a study of early T cells in non-severe SARS-CoV-2 infection. TCRdb reprocessed the 5' RACE reads with MiXCR, giving one entry per CDR3 protein. The sample lists about 70,000 distinct CDR3 sequences; around 13% were seen once. Deletions cut 7 bases from V and 0 bases from J, with 12 bases between. This CDR3 is built from 15 residues. Germline V gene sequence: CDR1 KGHDR, CDR2 SFDVKD. The chain carries TRBV24-1 and TRBJ2-1; D is unclear. The sequence came from an adult who was a healthcare worker with PCR-confirmed SARS-CoV-2 infection or an uninfected control (not recorded which). The sequences come from whole blood, collected at baseline. The CDR3 DNA sequence: TGTGCCACCAGCCCCCACGCTTCCTCCTACAATGAGCAGTTCTTC. Its protein is CATSPHASSYNEQFF.